The clone carrying this TCR beta chain was seen once. Its matching antigen is unknown. The data were produced by immunoSEQ multiplex PCR, yet TCRdb's version contains in-frame clones alone and is incomplete. The sample includes over 35,000 clones, around four fifths seen only once; the top ten take around 21%. This entry comes from a study of CD4 T cells in relation to SARS-CoV-2 and coronaviruses. The CDR3 totals 16 residues. After removal of 6 bases from V and 16 bases from J, the junction contained 17 bases not matched to a gene. Germline CDR1 reads SGHTA; CDR2 reads FQGTGA. Study findings and constraints: Crossreactivity was assessed only for spike protein, not other viral proteins. Compared with monoreactive clones, crossreactive clones showed significantly weaker SARS-CoV-2 expansion. About 64% of donors had memory CD4+ clonotypes crossrecognizing SARS-CoV-2 and common cold coronavirus spike.

Cryopreserved PBMCs were CD4-enriched, then split into naive and memory cells. This chain joins TRBV7-3 and TRBJ2-1; 14 bases align to TRBD2. The TCR originated in an adult with COVID-19. The sequencing sample was made of memory CD4+ T cells from PBMCs, cultured in vitro. The CDR3 DNA sequence: TGTGCCAGCAGTTTCGGGACTAGCGGGAGTTCGGCACATCTCTTCTTC. Protein sequence: CASSFGTSGSSAHLFF.